This T cell receptor (beta chain) was sequenced for a study of identifying expanded T cells in peripheral blood. CDR3 length: 16 residues. Healthy donors had no documented immune events, such as infections, while sampled. Assay used: immunoSEQ multiplex PCR; TCRdb lists only in-frame clones, some missing. The sample lists about 78,000 clones; roughly 86% were seen once. Study findings and constraints: Approximately two-week clone count variance significantly increased as total template count grew. About 1.2 clones differed between technical replicates, versus about 16 and 19 over time.

Regarding this clone: Its antigen remains unidentified.

This sequence was found in a person aged 18-69 years in good health. The J gene is TRBJ1-5, the V gene TRBV12-2; the D call of TRBD1 is as the table states it, not checked on the DNA. TRBV12-2 is annotated as a pseudogene. Specimen: blood. The CDR3 is CASRLARSRVNQPQHF. CDR3 DNA sequence: TGTGCAAGTCGCTTAGCGCGTTCCAGGGTCAATCAGCCCCAGCATTTT.